The T cell receptor beta chain described here comes from a study of shared clonotypes between healthy human individuals. Each subset's genomic DNA was shared equally among a number of immunoSEQ plates. This table comes from immunoSEQ multiplex PCR, and its TCRdb copy is limited to in-frame clones, with some not included. The data show under 600,000 clones, more than 95% seen once. V lost 1 base and J lost 8; bases outside the gene matches: 5. This CDR3 region has 15 residues. In germline, CDR1 is SGHVS, CDR2 FNYEAQ. The source is a woman aged 25 to 39 in good health. The chain uses TRBV7-6 and TRBJ2-1; TRBD2 matches 10 bases. Sequences were obtained from naive CD4+ T cells sorted from blood. Subset specified: CD45RA+ positively selected. The CDR3 DNA reads TGTGCCAGCAGCTTAGAGGGACTAGCGTCATATGAGCAGTTCTTC. The encoded protein is CASSLEGLASYEQFF.